This T cell receptor (beta chain) was found in a study of T-cell memory formation after mild COVID-19. Study summary: The study found TCR clusters largely donor specific. Study outcomes and limitations: What remained unconfirmed was the SARS-CoV-2 specificity of second-wave clones peaking on day 37. Some clones that responded turned up in pre-infection memory, which suggests that cross-reactive memory joined in.

The V gene's germline CDR1 is SQVTM and CDR2 ANQGSEA. This CDR3 is built from 13 residues. V was cut by 4 bases and J by 4 bases, with 13 bases left in between. Researchers used 5'RACE with constant-segment primers to make TCR alpha and TCR beta cDNA libraries that carry sample barcodes and UMIs. TCRdb recomputed calls from the 5' RACE reads with MiXCR, one row per CDR3 protein. The table includes about 130,000 distinct CDR3 sequences, about a sixth detected once. This clonotype was found a few times. No antigen is known for it. V and J are TRBV29-1 and TRBJ2-5; maybe TRBD2 (5 bases). The sample taken for sequencing was PBMCs or a T cell subset sorted from them (not recorded which). The clonotype comes from a man aged 18 to 30 who had mild COVID-19 (a few samples of this study predate the infection). Cell type and time point are not known. CDR3 region: CSVVRPGRETQYF. The CDR3 DNA sequence: TGCAGCGTTGTCCGGCCGGGGAGAGAGACCCAGTACTTC.